One sample yielded the 24 T cell receptor beta chains listed below, sequenced in a study of cytomegalovirus exposure and HLA in healthy donors (TCRdb year 2017). Library prep was done by the immunoSEQ multiplex PCR assay. For the multiplex PCR, a mixture combining 60 forward primers for TCR Vbeta segments and 13 reverse primers for TCR Jbeta segments was used. Sourced from immuneACCESS, this table was stored by TCRdb with only in-frame sequences that have V and J called. A share of the clones is absent; for the studies checked, an unresolved V gene accounts for under half, and the remainder has no known explanation. The table for this sample lists more than 90,000 clones; around 75% of them were counted only once. Together, the top ten hold roughly 0.9% of the sample. Source material: PBMCs. The receptor set was obtained from a woman younger than 45 in good health and CMV-seronegative.

The CDR3 DNA sequence: TGTGCCAGCAGGGGTGGGGGGGGGAACAACTATGGCTACACCTTC. Encoded protein: CASRGGGGNNYGYTF. V is TRBV2 and J is TRBJ1-2; D is possibly TRBD1 (5 bases). CDR3 size: 15 residues. Trimming stripped 6 bases from V and 2 bases from J, with 16 bases between. Germline V lookup: CDR1 SNHLY, CDR2 FYNNEI.

V gene TRBV18 combines with J gene TRBJ1-5; D is unclear. The CDR3 extends over 14 amino acids. V was clipped by 3 bases and J by 3 bases, with 9 bases between them. CDR1 KGHSH and CDR2 LQKENI come from the germline V gene. The CDR3 DNA follows: TGTGCCAGCTCACCTATACAGCTCAATCAGCCCCAGCATTTT. This sequence encodes CASSPIQLNQPQHF.

V gene TRBV5-1 combines with J gene TRBJ1-1; weak D call: TRBD1 (6 bases). The germline gives CDR1 SGHRS, CDR2 YFSETQ. The CDR3 is 15 residues long. V was shortened by 4 bases and J by 6 bases, with 19 bases between the two germline ends. CDR3 nucleotide sequence: TGCGCCAGCAGCCATATCACAGGGAGGGGCGCTGAAGCTTTCTTT. Its protein product is CASSHITGRGAEAFF.

The genes are TRBV29-1 and TRBJ2-5; 10 bases are a match to TRBD1. V was clipped by 4 bases and J by 6 bases; unmatched bases: 5. The CDR3 is made up of 13 amino acids. Germline values: CDR1 SQVTM, CDR2 ANQGSEA. CDR3 sequence: CSVAVGQGKTQYF. CDR3 nucleotide sequence: TGCAGCGTTGCGGTGGGACAGGGGAAGACCCAGTACTTC.

V usage is TRBV9 and J usage is TRBJ1-3; 7 bases are a match to TRBD1. Germline assignment: CDR1 SGDLS and CDR2 YYNGEE. The CDR3 is 15 amino acids. V was clipped by 0 bases and J by 7 bases; unmatched bases: 7. CDR3 in DNA: TGTGCCAGCAGCGTAGGAGGGACAGAGGGGAACACCATATATTTT. Protein product: CASSVGGTEGNTIYF.

The V gene is TRBV23-1, the J gene TRBJ2-1; TRBD2 aligns across 11 bases. TRBV23-1 is identified as an open reading frame with a role that is uncertain. The V and J ends lost 0 bases and 2 bases, in that order; junction bases with no gene match: 0. The CDR3 spans 16 residues. The CDR3 DNA reads TGCGCCAGCAGTCAATCTAGCGGGGGGGCCTACAATGAGCAGTTCTTC. This gives the protein CASSQSSGGAYNEQFF.

The chain links TRBV27 to TRBJ2-2, with 10 positions matching TRBD2. CDR1 is MNHEY and CDR2 is SMNVEV in the germline V gene (reference sequence). After removal of 7 bases from V and 5 bases from J, the junction contained 7 bases not matched to a gene. The length of the CDR3 is 15 residues. The CDR3 coding sequence is TGTGCCAGCACCCCGGGACTAGCGTTAACCGGGGAGCTGTTTTTT. This encodes CASTPGLALTGELFF.

The chain combines TRBV6-5 with TRBJ1-2; the D is unclear. V gave up 2 bases and J gave up 8 bases, with 15 bases separating them. There are 14 residues in the CDR3. The germline V gene encodes CDR1 MNHEY and CDR2 SVGAGI. CDR3 nucleotide sequence: TGTGCCAGCAGTTACACCGGGTCGCGGCGGGGCTACACCTTC. It yields the protein CASSYTGSRRGYTF.

This clone turned up a few times. The V gene is TRBV30, the J gene TRBJ1-6; 7 bases align to TRBD1. The CDR3 consists of 16 residues. Germline V gene data show CDR1 as GTSNPN and CDR2 as SVGIG (reference sequence). V trimming: 3 bases; J trimming: 6 bases; junction bases outside the gene matches: 11. CDR3 coding DNA: TGTGCCTGGAGCCTCCGGACAGGCCTTCCTAATTCACCCCTCCACTTT. Translating gives CAWSLRTGLPNSPLHF.

The chain combines TRBV29-1 with TRBJ2-5; 7 bases agree with TRBD2. Unmatched junction bases numbered 6, after V lost 6 bases and J lost 2 bases. Per germline, CDR1 SQVTM and CDR2 ANQGSEA. The CDR3 is 13 amino acids. The CDR3, as DNA: TGCAGCGTGCCCGGGACTATTCAAGAGACCCAGTACTTC. It encodes CSVPGTIQETQYF. Full variable domain (outside the CDR3, taken from reference TRBV29-1 and TRBJ2-5): SAVISQKPSRDICQRGTSLTIQCQVDSQVTMMFWYRQQPGQSLTLIATANQGSEATYESGFVIDKFPISRPNLTFSTLTVSNMSPEDSSIYLCSVPGTIQETQYFGPGTRLLVL.

This chain connects TRBV11-2 to TRBJ2-3; 8 bases line up with TRBD2. Germline V gene lookup returns CDR1 SGHAT and CDR2 FQNNGV. The CDR3 contains 16 residues. The V gene end was trimmed by 4 bases and the J gene end by 1 base; junction bases not matched to a gene: 7. CDR3 loop: CASSWAGGGRTDTQYF. For the CDR3, the DNA is TGTGCCAGCAGCTGGGCCGGCGGGGGGCGCACAGATACGCAGTATTTT.

The V call is TRBV5-4, the J call TRBJ2-3; TRBD1 aligns across 7 bases. The CDR3 totals 14 residues. V lost 4 bases to trimming and J lost 5 bases; unmatched junction nucleotides: 7. Germline assignment: CDR1 SGHNT and CDR2 YYREEE (reference sequence). This chain's CDR3 is CASSPGQVLDTQYF. The CDR3 DNA sequence: TGTGCCAGCAGCCCCGGACAGGTCCTAGATACGCAGTATTTT.

The CDR3 here is CASSLRGRGSGYTF. CDR3 in DNA: TGTGCCAGCAGCTTAAGGGGGCGGGGATCTGGCTACACCTTC. The chain employs TRBV11-3 and TRBJ1-2, with 7 bases that match TRBD1. Germline V CDR1 and CDR2: SGHNT, YENEEA. Germline trimming cut 2 bases from V and 7 bases from J; bases unmatched to any gene: 7. The CDR3 is 14 amino acids.

The CDR3 loop is CASSSTPRRGGNQPQHF. DNA of the CDR3: TGTGCCAGCAGCTCCACCCCCCGGCGGGGCGGCAATCAGCCCCAGCATTTT. The chain recombines TRBV5-5 with TRBJ1-5, with D tentatively TRBD1 (5 bases). Germline V CDR1 and CDR2: SGHKS, YYEKEE (reference sequence). The V gene lost 3 bases and the J gene lost 2 bases, with 18 bases spanning the gap. This CDR3 is 17 amino acids long.

In the case of this clone: At one end the junction does not follow the germline gene, possibly because of a read error. This chain connects TRBV29-1 to TRBJ1-2, with a weak D call TRBD1 (6 bases). Germline loops: CDR1 SQVTM, CDR2 ANQGSEA. This CDR3 contains 8 residues. In nucleotides, the CDR3 is TGCAGCGTATCCGGACAGATGTTC. Its translation is CSVSGQMF.

This rearrangement joins TRBV20-1 to TRBJ2-7; D perhaps matches TRBD2 (7 bases). The CDR3 covers 11 residues. Trimming shortened V by 1 base and J by 9 bases, and 10 bases separated the two germline ends. In germline, CDR1 is DFQATT, CDR2 SNEGSKA (reference sequence). The chain's CDR3 is CSARGGGMQYF. DNA of the CDR3: TGCAGTGCTAGAGGGGGGGGCATGCAGTACTTC.

The CDR3 loop is CASSDLGEGQNYGYTF. In DNA, the CDR3 is TGTGCCAGCAGTGACTTAGGAGAGGGACAGAACTATGGCTACACCTTC. V usage is TRBV25-1 and J usage is TRBJ1-2; TRBD1 matches at 7 bases. V lost 3 bases, J lost 2 bases, and 9 bases stayed unmatched. Germline loops: CDR1 MGHDK, CDR2 SYGVNS. CDR3 length: 16 residues.

V and J are TRBV6-1 and TRBJ1-2; weak D call: TRBD1 (5 bases). Germline CDR1 and CDR2: MNHNS and SASEGT. The CDR3 is 16 residues long. V gave up 2 bases and J gave up 4 bases, with 17 bases separating them. The CDR3 region is CASSESSGGVGYGYTF. The CDR3 DNA reads TGTGCCAGCAGTGAATCCTCCGGGGGAGTAGGCTATGGCTACACCTTC.

This sequence joins TRBV11-3 and TRBJ1-1; D unresolved. The CDR3 runs to 13 residues. Trimming cost V 3 bases and J 2 bases, with 7 bases left between them. Germline V CDR1 and CDR2: SGHNT, YENEEA. As DNA, the CDR3 is TGTGCCAGCAGCTTTGGCTCAAACACTGAAGCTTTCTTT. It yields the protein CASSFGSNTEAFF.

For the CDR3, the DNA is TGTGCCAGCTCACCGCAGGAGAACACTGAAGCTTTCTTT. Translated, it gives CASSPQENTEAFF. This rearrangement joins TRBV18 to TRBJ1-1; no reliable D call. Trimming left V 3 bases short and J 1 base short, with 6 bases between. Germline CDR1 and CDR2: KGHSH and LQKENI. The CDR3 spans 13 residues.

The chain combines TRBV2 with TRBJ1-2; 7 bases are a match to TRBD1. The CDR3 is 15 residues long. J was trimmed by 7 bases and V by 3 bases; bases with no gene match: 11. CDR1 and CDR2 (germline): SNHLY, FYNNEI. The CDR3: CASSDLGTAGGGYTF. The CDR3 DNA sequence: TGTGCCAGCAGTGACCTCGGGACAGCGGGCGGTGGCTACACCTTC.

This chain connects TRBV7-8 to TRBJ2-3; 9 bases are a match to TRBD1. This CDR3 has 17 amino acids. Germline lookup yields CDR1 SGHVS and CDR2 FQNEAQ. J lost 2 bases, V lost 2 bases, and 8 bases had no gene match. The CDR3 reads CASSLRDRVTNTDTQYF. In nucleotides, the CDR3 is TGTGCCAGCAGCTTAAGGGACAGGGTTACCAACACAGATACGCAGTATTTT.

This chain joins TRBV5-1 and TRBJ2-3, with D tentatively TRBD2 (6 bases). CDR1 and CDR2 from the germline V gene are SGHRS and YFSETQ. CDR3 length: 14 amino acids. The V and J ends lost 4 bases and 2 bases respectively, with 11 bases between them. The CDR3 region has the DNA TGCGCCAGCAGCGATAGCGGAAACACAGATACGCAGTATTTT. Its translation is CASSDSGNTDTQYF.

This clone was observed a few times. This rearrangement joins TRBV6-4 to TRBJ1-6; 9 bases agree with TRBD1. The V gene's germline CDR1 is MRHNA and CDR2 SNTAGT. This CDR3 has 17 residues. Unmatched junction bases numbered 8, after V lost 4 bases and J lost 4 bases. The CDR3 loop is CASSVGTGPSYNSPLHF. CDR3 nucleotide sequence: TGTGCCAGCAGTGTCGGGACAGGGCCCTCATATAATTCACCCCTCCACTTT.